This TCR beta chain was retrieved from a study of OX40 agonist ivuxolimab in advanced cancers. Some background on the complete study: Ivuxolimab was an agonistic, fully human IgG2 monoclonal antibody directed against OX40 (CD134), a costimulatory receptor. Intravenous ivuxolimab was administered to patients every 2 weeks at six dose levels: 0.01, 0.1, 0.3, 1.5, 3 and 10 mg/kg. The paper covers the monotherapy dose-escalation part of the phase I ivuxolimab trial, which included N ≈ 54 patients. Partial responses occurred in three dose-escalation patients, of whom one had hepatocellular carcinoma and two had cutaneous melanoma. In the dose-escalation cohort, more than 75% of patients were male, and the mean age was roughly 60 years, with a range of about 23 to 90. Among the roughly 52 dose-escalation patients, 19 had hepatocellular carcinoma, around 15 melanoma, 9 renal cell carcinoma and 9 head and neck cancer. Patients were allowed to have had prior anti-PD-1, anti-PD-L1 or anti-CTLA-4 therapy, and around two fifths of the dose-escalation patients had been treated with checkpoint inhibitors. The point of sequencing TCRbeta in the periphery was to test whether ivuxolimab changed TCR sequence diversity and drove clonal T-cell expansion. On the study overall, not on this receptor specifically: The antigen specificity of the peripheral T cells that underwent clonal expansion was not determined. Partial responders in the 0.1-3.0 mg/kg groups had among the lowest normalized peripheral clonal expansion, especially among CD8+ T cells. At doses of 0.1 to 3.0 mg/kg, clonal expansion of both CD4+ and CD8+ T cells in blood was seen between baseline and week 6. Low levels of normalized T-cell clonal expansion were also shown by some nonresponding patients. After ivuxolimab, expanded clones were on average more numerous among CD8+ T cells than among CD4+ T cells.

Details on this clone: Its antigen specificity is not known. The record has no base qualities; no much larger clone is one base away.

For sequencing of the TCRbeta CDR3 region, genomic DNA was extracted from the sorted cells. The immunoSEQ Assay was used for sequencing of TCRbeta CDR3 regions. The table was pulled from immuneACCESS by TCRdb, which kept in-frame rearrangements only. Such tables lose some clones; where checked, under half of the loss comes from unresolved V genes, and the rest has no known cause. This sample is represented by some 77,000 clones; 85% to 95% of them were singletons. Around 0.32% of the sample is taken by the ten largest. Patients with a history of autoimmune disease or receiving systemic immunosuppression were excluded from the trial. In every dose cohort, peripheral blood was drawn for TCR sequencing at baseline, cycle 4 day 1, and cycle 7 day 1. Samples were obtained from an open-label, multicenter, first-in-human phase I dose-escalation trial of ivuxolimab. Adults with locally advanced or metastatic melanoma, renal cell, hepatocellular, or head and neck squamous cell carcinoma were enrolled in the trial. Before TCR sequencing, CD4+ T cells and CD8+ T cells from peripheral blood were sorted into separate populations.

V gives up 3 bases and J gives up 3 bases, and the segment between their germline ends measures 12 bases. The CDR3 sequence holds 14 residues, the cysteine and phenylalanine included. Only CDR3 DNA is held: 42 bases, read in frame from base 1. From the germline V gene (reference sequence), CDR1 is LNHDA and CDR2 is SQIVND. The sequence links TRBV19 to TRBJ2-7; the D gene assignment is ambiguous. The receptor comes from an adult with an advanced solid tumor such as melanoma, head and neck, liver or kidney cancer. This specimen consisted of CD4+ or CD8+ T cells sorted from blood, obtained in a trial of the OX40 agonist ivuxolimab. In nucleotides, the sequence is TGTGCCAGTAGTATCGCTCCATACCTCTACGAGCAGTACTTC. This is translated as CASSIAPYLYEQYF. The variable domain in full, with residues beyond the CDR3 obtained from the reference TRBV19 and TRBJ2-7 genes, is DGGITQSPKYLFRKEGQNVTLSCEQNLNHDAMYWYRQDPGQGLRLIYYSQIVNDFQKGDIAEGYSVSREKKESFPLTVTSAQKNPTAFYLCASSIAPYLYEQYFGPGTRLTVT.